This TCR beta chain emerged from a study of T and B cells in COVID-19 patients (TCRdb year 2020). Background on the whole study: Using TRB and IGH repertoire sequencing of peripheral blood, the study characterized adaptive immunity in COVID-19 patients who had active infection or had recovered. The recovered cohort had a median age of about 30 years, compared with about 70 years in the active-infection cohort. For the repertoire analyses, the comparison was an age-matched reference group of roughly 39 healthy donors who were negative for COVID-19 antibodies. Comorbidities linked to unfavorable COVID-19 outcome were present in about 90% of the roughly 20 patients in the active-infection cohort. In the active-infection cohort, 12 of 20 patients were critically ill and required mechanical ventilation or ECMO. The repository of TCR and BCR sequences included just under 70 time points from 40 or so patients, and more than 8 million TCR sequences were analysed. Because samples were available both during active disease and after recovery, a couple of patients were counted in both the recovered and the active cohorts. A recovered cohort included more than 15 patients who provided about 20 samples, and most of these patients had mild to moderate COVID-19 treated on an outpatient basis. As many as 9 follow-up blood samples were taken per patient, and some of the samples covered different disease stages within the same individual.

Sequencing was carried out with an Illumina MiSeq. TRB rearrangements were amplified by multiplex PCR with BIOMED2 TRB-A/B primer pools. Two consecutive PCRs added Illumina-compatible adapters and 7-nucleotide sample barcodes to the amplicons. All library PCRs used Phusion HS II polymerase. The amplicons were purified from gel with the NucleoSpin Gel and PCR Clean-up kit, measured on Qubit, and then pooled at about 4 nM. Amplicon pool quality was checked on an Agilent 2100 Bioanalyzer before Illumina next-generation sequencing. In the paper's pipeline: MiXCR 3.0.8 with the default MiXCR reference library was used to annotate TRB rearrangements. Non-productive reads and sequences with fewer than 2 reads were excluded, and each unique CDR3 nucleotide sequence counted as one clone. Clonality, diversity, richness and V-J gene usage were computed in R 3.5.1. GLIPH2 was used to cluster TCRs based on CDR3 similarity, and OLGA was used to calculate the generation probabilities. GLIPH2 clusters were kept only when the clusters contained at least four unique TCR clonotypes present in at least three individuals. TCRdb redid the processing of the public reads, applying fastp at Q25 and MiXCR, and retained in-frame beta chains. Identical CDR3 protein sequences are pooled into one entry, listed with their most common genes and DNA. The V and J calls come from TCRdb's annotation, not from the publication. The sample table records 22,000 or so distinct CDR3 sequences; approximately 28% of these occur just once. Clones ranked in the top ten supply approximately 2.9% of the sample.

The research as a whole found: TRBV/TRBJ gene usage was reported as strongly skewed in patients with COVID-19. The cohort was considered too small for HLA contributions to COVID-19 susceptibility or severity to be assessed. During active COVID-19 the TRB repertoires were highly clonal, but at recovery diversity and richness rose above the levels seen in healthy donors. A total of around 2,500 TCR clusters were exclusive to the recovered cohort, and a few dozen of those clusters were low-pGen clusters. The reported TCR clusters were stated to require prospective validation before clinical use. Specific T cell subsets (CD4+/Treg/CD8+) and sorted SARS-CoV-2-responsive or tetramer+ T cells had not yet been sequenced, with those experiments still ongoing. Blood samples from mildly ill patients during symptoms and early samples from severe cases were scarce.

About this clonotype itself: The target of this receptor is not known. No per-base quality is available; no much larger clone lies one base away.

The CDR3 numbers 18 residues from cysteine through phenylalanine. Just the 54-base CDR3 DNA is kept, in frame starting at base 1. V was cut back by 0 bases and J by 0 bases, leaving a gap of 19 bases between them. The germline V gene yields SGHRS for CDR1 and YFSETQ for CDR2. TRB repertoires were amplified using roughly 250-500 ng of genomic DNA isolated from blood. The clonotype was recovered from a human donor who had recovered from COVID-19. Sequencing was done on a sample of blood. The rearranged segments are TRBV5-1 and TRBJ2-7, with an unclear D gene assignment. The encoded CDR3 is CASSLAGFGRLSSYEQYF. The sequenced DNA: TGCGCCAGCAGCTTGGCCGGGTTTGGGCGCCTGAGCTCCTACGAGCAGTACTTC.